This T cell receptor (beta chain) was obtained from a study of T cell repertoires in cytomegalovirus infection. Study-wide context: Both CMV infection and a matching HLA type were indicated by public TCR beta signatures. General observations from the study: The ex vivo response was dominated by HLA-C-restricted CMV-specific TCR beta clonotypes. Using cumulative public TCR beta family frequency, the authors identified those who carried CMV together with the relevant HLA.

The CDR3 has 15 amino acids. The germline V and J ends were trimmed by 3 bases and 1 base, with 12 bases remaining between them. Germline V gene lookup returns CDR1 LNHDA and CDR2 SQIVND (reference sequence). A word on this clonotype: The antigen remains undetermined.

A single record per CDR3 protein comes from TCRdb applying MiXCR to the reads. The sample records approximately 750,000 distinct CDR3 sequences, 35% to 45% being singletons. The sequence was obtained from a human donor in good health (CMV status not recorded). Some clones in this sample may be carry-over from other donors' samples. Sequencing was done on a sample of PBMCs. The chain combines TRBV19 with TRBJ1-1; tentatively, D is TRBD1 (6 bases). For the CDR3, the DNA is TGTGCCAGTAGTATGGACAGCCTCCCGAACACTGAAGCTTTCTTT. It encodes CASSMDSLPNTEAFF.